The source of this TCR beta chain is a study of OX40 agonist ivuxolimab in advanced cancers. Study background: Among those treated, three patients had partial responses, one with hepatocellular carcinoma and two with cutaneous melanoma.

Produced via immunoSEQ multiplex PCR; TCRdb's table is partial and in-frame only. The profile shows fewer than 30,000 clones, about 90% of them singletons. The length of the CDR3 is 15 residues. Germline V gives CDR1 LNHDA, CDR2 SQIVND (reference sequence). The V gene lost 3 bases and the J gene lost 6 bases, with 14 bases spanning the gap. Specimen: CD4+ or CD8+ T cells sorted from blood, collected in a trial of the OX40 agonist ivuxolimab. V and J are TRBV19 and TRBJ1-4; D might be TRBD1 (6 bases). This TCR was recovered from an adult with an advanced solid tumor such as melanoma, head and neck, liver or kidney cancer. CDR3 amino acids: CASSIAMGADEKLFF. DNA for the CDR3: TGTGCCAGTAGTATCGCGATGGGGGCTGATGAAAAACTGTTTTTT.